This entry features one T cell receptor beta chain sequence. This sample was taken from a study of T-cell reconstitution after alpha-beta-depleted transplantation in children. Germline loops: CDR1 MNHEY, CDR2 SVGEGT. V lost 0 bases to trimming and J lost 8 bases; unmatched junction nucleotides: 8. The CDR3 runs to 16 residues. The TCRbeta library was prepared with unique molecular identifiers. TCRdb independently ran MiXCR on the PCR reads; one entry per CDR3 protein. The table has a few hundred thousand distinct CDR3 sequences, under 15% seen once. The chain has TRBV6-2 or TRBV6-3 and TRBJ2-1; 9 nucleotides align to TRBD2. The TCR was taken from a human donor who donated a stem cell graft to a child with combined immunodeficiency. The sample here was PBMCs from the stem cell graft donor, taken from the stem cell graft. The CDR3 is CASSYSRVAGDHEQFF. DNA for the CDR3: TGTGCCAGCAGTTACTCAAGAGTAGCGGGAGACCATGAGCAGTTCTTC.